What follows describes a single TCR beta chain. Its specificity is unknown. The CDR3 extends over 15 amino acids. V shed 6 bases and J shed 0 bases, with 13 bases lying between them. Germline CDR1 reads ENHRY; CDR2 reads SYGVKD. The sample belongs to a study of CD8 T cells in ankylosing spondylitis. The study's findings and limits: Reactive arthritis synovial fluid and blood previously showed some of these motif variants. Reportedly, disease-linked clones are significantly enriched in ankylosing spondylitis patients' matched synovial fluid.

Researchers built TCR beta libraries using quantitative 5'-RACE with molecular barcodes. TCRdb itself ran the 5' RACE reads through MiXCR, one entry per CDR3 protein. In the table there are 180,000 or so distinct CDR3 sequences, around a tenth of which are singletons. The clonotype was recovered from a male donor with ankylosing spondylitis or in good health (not recorded which). V gene TRBV10-3 combines with J gene TRBJ2-3, with D perhaps being TRBD1 or TRBD2 (6 bases each). The source material was blood, either unsorted or a sorted T cell fraction (not recorded which). The CDR3 reads CAISGGMVSTDTQYF. The DNA of the CDR3 is TGTGCCATCAGCGGGGGCATGGTGAGCACAGATACGCAGTATTTT.